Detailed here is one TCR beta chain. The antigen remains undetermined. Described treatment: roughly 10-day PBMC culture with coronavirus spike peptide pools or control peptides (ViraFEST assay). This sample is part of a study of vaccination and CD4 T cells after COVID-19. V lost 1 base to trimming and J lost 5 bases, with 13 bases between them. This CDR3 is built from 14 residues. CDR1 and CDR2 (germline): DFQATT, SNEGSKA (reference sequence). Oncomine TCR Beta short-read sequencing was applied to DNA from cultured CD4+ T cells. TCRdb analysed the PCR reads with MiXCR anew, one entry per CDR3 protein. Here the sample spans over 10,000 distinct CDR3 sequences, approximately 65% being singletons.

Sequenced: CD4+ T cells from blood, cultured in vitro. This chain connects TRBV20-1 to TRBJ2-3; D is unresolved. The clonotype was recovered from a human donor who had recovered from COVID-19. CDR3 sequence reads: CSARVALPEDTQYF. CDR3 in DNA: TGCAGTGCTAGAGTCGCCCTTCCCGAAGATACGCAGTATTTT.